The entry below describes one TCR beta chain. What it binds is not known. The CDR3 runs 15 residues. Germline lookup yields CDR1 SGHRS and CDR2 YFSETQ. Trimming cost V 3 bases and J 2 bases; bases outside gene matches: 7. Here immunoSEQ multiplex PCR was the method, and the copy in TCRdb shows in-frame clones only, minus some. This sample has around 110,000 clones, with 90% found just once. The sample comes from a study of graft-versus-host responses after intestinal transplantation. Study-wide results and limits: Early post-transplant declines in HvG were associated with peak levels of circulating GvH clones. Recipient marrow held GvH clones, some first seen in ileum or blood.

J is TRBJ2-7 and V is TRBV5-1; 8 bases align to TRBD1. The receptor was derived from a human donor who received an intestinal transplant. The sequencing here drew on unstimulated CD4+ T cells sorted from spleen or lymph node cells, taken before intestinal transplant. DNA of the CDR3: TGCGCCAGCAGCTCGGGGGACAGGTTCCCCTACGAGCAGTACTTC. Translating gives CASSSGDRFPYEQYF.